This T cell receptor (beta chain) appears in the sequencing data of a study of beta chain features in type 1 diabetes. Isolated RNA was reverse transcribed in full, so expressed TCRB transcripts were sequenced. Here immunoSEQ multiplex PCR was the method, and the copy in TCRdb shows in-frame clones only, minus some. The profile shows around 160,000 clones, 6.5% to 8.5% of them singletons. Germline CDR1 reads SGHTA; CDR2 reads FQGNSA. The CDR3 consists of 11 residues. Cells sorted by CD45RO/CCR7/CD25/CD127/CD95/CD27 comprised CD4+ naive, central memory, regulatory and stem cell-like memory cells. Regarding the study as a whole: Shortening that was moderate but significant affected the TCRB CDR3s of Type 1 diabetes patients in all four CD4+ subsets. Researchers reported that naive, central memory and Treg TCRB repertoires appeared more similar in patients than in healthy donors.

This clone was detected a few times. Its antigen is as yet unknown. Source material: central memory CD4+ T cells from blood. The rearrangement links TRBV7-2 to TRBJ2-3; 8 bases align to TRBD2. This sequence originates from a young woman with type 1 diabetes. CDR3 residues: CASGTTDTQYF. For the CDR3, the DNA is TGTGCTAGCGGGACAACAGATACGCAGTATTTT.